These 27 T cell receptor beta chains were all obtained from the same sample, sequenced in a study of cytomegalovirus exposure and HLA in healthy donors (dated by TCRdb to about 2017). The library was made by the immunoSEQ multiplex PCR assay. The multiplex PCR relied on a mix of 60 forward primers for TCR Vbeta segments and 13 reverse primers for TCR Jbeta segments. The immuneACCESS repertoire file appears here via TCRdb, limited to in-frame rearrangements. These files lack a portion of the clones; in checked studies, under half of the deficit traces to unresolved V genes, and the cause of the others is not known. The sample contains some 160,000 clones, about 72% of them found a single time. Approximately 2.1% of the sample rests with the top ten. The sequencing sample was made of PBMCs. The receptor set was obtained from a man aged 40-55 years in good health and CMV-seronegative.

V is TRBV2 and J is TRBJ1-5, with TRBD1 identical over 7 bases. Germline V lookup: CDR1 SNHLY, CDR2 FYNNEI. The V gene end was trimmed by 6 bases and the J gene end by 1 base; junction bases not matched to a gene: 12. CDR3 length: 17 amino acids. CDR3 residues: CASSPVGGQNSNQPQHF. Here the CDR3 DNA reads TGTGCCAGCAGCCCCGTGGGGGGACAGAACAGCAATCAGCCCCAGCATTTT.

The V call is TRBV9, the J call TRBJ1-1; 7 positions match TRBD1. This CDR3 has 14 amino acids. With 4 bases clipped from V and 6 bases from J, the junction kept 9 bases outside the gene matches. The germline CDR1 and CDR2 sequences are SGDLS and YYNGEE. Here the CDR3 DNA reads TGTGCCAGCAGCCCCAGAGGGGGCGGCCCTGAAGCTTTCTTT. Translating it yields CASSPRGGGPEAFF.

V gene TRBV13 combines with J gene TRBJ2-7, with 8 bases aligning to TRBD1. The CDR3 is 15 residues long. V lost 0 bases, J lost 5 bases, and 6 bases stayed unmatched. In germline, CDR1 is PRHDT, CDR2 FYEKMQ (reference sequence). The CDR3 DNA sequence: TGTGCCAGCAGCTTAGGCCCTGCAGGGGGCCACGAGCAGTACTTC. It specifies CASSLGPAGGHEQYF.

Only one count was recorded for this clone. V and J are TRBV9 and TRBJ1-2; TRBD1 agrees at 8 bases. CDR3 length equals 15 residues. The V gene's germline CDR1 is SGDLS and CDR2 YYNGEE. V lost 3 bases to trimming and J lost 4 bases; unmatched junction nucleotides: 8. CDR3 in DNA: TGTGCCAGCAGCGGAACCGACAGGGGAGGCTATGGCTACACCTTC. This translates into CASSGTDRGGYGYTF. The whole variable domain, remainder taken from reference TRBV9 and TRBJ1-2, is DSGVTQTPKHLITATGQRVTLRCSPRSGDLSVYWYQQSLDQGLQFLIQYYNGEERAKGNILERFSAQQFPDLHSELNLSSLELGDSALYFCASSGTDRGGYGYTFGSGTRLTVV.

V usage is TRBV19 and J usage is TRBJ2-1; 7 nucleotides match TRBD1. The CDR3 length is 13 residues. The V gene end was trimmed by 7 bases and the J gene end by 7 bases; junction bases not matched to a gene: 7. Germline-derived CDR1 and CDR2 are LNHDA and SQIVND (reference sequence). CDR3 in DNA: TGTGCCAGTACCCGACAGGGATGGAATGAGCAGTTCTTC. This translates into CASTRQGWNEQFF. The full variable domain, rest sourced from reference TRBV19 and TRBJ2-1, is DGGITQSPKYLFRKEGQNVTLSCEQNLNHDAMYWYRQDPGQGLRLIYYSQIVNDFQKGDIAEGYSVSREKKESFPLTVTSAQKNPTAFYLCASTRQGWNEQFFGPGTRLTVL.

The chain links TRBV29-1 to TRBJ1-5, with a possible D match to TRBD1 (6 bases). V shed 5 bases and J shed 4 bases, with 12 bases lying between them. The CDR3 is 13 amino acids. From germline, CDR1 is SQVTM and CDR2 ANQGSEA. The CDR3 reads CSVSSGVNQPQHF. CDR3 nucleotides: TGCAGCGTTTCATCAGGGGTTAATCAGCCCCAGCATTTT.

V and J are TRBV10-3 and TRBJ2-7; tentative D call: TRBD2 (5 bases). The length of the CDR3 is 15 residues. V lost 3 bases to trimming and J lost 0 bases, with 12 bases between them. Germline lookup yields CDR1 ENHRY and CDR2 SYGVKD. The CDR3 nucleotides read TGTGCCATCAGTGATACCGGGGTACCCTCCTACGAGCAGTACTTC. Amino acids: CAISDTGVPSYEQYF.

CDR3 in amino acids: CASSAGHTQYF. In nucleotides, the CDR3 is TGCGCCAGCAGTGCTGGCCATACGCAGTATTTT. The chain is built from TRBV10-1 and TRBJ2-3; D ambiguous. Trimming removed 4 bases from V and 7 bases from J, with 6 bases in between. This CDR3 has 11 residues. CDR1 and CDR2 from the germline V gene are WNHNN and SYGVQD (reference sequence).

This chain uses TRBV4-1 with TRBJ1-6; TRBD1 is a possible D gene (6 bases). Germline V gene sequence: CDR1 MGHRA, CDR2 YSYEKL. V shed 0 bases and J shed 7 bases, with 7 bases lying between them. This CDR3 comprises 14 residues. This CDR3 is CASSQDRGNSPLHF. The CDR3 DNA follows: TGCGCCAGCAGCCAAGACAGGGGAAATTCACCCCTCCACTTT.

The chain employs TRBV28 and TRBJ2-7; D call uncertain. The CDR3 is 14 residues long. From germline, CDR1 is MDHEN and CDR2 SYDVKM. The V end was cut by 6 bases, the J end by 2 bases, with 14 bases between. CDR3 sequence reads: CASSANQDTYEQYF. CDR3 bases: TGTGCCAGCAGCGCTAATCAGGATACCTACGAGCAGTACTTC.

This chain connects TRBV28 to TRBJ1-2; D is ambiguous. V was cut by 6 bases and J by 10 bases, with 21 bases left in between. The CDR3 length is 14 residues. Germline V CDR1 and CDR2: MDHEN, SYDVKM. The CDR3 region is CASSLREGYWDYTF. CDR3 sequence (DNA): TGTGCCAGCAGCTTAAGGGAGGGCTACTGGGACTACACCTTC.

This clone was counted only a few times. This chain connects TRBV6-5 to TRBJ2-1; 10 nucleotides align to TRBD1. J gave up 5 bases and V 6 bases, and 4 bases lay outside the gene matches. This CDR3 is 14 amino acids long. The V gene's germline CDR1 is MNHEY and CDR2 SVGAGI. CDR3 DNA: TGTGCCAGCAGGGGGGACAGGGGCCACAATGAGCAGTTCTTC. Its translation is CASRGDRGHNEQFF.

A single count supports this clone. CDR3 bases: TGTGCCAGCAGTCCGGGGACAAGCTCTGGAAACACCATATATTTT. Translated: CASSPGTSSGNTIYF. The V call is TRBV27, the J call TRBJ1-3; the D gene is possibly TRBD1 (6 bases). This CDR3 is 15 amino acids long. V was clipped by 5 bases and J by 0 bases, with 11 bases between them. Per the germline V gene, CDR1 is MNHEY and CDR2 is SMNVEV (reference sequence).

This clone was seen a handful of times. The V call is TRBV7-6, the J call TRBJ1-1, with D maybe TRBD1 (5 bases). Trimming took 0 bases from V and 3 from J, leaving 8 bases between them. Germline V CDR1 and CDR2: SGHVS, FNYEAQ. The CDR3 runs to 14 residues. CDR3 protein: CASSLAGAHTEAFF. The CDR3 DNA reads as TGTGCCAGCAGCTTAGCAGGGGCCCACACTGAAGCTTTCTTT.

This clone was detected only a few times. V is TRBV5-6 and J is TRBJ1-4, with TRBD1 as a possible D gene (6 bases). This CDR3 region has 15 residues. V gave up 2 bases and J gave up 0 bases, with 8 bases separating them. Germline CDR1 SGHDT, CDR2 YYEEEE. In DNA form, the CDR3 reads TGTGCCAGCAGCTTACAGGGCACAACTAATGAAAAACTGTTTTTT. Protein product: CASSLQGTTNEKLFF.

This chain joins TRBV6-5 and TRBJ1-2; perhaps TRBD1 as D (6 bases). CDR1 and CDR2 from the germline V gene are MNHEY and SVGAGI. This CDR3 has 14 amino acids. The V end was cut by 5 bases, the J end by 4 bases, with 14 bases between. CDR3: CASSPSGVVYGYTF. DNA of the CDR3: TGTGCCAGCAGTCCCTCAGGGGTAGTCTATGGCTACACCTTC.

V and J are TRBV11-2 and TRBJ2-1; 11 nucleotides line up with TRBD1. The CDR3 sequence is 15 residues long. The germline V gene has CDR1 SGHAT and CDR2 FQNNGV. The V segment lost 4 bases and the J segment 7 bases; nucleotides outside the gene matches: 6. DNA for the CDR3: TGTGCCAGCAGCTCCTCAGGGACAGGGGGTAATGAGCAGTTCTTC. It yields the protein CASSSSGTGGNEQFF. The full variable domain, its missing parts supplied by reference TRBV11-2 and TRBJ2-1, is EAGVAQSPRYKIIEKRQSVAFWCNPISGHATLYWYQQILGQGPKLLIQFQNNGVVDDSQLPKDRFSAERLKGVDSTLKIQPAKLEDSAVYLCASSSSGTGGNEQFFGPGTRLTVL.

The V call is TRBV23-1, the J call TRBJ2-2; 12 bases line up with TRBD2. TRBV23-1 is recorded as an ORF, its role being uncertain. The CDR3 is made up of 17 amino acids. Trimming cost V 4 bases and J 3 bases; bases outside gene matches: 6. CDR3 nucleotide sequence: TGCGCCAGCAGTCGTCCGGGACTAGCGGGTCACACCGGGGAGCTGTTTTTT. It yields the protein CASSRPGLAGHTGELFF.

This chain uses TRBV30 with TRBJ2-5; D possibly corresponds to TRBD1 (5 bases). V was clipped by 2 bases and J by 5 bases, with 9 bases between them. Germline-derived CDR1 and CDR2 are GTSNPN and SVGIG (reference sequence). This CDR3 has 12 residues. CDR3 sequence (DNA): TGTGCCTGGAGTCAGGGTAGGGAGACCCAGTACTTC. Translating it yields CAWSQGRETQYF.

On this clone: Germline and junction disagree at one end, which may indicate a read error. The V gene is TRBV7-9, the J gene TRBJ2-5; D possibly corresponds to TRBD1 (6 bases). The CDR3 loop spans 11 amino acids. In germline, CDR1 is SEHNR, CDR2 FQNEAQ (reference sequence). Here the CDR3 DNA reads TGTTCCAGCAGCTTAGATCCGGGACAACACTTC. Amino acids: CSSSLDPGQHF.

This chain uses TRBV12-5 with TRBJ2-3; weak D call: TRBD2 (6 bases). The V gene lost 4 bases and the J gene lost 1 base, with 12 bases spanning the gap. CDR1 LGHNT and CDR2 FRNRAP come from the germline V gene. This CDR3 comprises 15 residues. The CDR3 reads CASGSSGTRTDTQYF. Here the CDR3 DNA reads TGTGCTAGTGGTTCTTCAGGGACTCGCACAGATACGCAGTATTTT. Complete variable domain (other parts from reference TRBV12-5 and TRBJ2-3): DARVTQTPRHKVTEMGQEVTMRCQPILGHNTVFWYRQTMMQGLELLAYFRNRAPLDDSGMPKDRFSAEMPDATLATLKIQPSEPRDSAVYFCASGSSGTRTDTQYFGPGTRLTVL.

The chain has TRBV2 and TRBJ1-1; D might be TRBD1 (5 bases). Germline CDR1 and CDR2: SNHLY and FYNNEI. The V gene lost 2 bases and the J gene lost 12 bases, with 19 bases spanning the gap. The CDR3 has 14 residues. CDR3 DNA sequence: TGTGCCAGCAGTGAAACCGGGACTGGAGGAATAACTTTCTTT. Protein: CASSETGTGGITFF.

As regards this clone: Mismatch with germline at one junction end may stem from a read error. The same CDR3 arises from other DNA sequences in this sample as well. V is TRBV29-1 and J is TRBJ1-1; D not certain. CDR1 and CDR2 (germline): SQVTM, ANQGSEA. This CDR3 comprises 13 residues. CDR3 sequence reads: CSAHPRGNTEAFF. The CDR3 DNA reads TGCAGCGCACACCCCCGGGGAAACACTGAAGCTTTCTTC.

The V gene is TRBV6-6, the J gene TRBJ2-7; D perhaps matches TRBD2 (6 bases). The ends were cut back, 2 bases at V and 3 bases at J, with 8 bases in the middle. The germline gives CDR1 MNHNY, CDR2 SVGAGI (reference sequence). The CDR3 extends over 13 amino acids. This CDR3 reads CASSYQDYYEQYF. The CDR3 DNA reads TGTGCCAGCAGTTACCAGGACTACTACGAGCAGTACTTC.

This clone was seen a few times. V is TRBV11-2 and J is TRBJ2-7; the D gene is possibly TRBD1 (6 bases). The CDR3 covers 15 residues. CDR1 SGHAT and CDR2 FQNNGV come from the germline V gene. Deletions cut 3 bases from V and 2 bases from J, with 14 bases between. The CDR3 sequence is CASSFNRVSPYEQYF. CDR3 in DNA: TGTGCCAGCAGCTTTAACAGGGTATCCCCCTACGAGCAGTACTTC.

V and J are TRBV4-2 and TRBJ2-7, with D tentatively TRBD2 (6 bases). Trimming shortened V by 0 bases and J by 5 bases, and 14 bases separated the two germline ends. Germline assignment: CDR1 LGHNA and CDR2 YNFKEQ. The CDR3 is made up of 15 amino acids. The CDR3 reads CASSQDPPGVHEQYF. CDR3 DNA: TGTGCCAGCAGCCAAGATCCTCCGGGGGTCCACGAGCAGTACTTC.

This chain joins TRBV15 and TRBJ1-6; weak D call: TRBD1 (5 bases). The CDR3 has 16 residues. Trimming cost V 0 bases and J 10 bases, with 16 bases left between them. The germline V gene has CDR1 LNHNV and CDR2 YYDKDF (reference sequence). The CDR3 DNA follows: TGTGCCACCAGCAGAGATTTAGGAGGGGATAGCTCACCCCTCCACTTT. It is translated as CATSRDLGGDSSPLHF.